The 22 T cell receptor beta chains below were found in one sample sequenced in a study of blood T cell repertoires in COVID-19. Assay used: immunoSEQ multiplex PCR; TCRdb lists only in-frame clones, some missing. The sample contains about 150,000 clones, 91% of which appear only once. Sequenced sample: peripheral blood. Receptors originate from a man aged 45-65 years with acute or convalescent COVID-19.

The rearrangement joins TRBV21-1 to TRBJ1-4; the table's D call, TRBD1, was not checked against the DNA. TRBV21-1 is recorded as a pseudogene. The CDR3 sequence is 14 residues long. The CDR3 loop is CASIEGQSDEKLFF. CDR3 DNA: TGTGCCAGCATTGAGGGACAGTCGGATGAAAAACTGTTTTTT.

The chain combines TRBV6-5 with TRBJ1-1; no reliable D call. V lost 4 bases and J lost 4, with 4 bases in between. The CDR3 sequence is 11 residues long. CDR1 is MNHEY, CDR2 SVGAGI, per germline. CDR3 DNA: TGTGCCAGCAGTTCGGTCACTGAAGCTTTCTTT. Translation gives CASSSVTEAFF.

The chain joins TRBV28 to TRBJ1-5, with TRBD1 as a possible D gene (6 bases). The CDR3 spans 14 residues. Germline CDR1 reads MDHEN; CDR2 reads SYDVKM. V lost 1 base to trimming and J lost 10 bases, with 14 bases between them. CDR3 sequence: CASSLSQGNVPQHF. The CDR3 DNA follows: TGTGCCAGCAGTTTATCACAGGGAAACGTCCCCCAGCATTTT.

This chain uses TRBV7-9 with TRBJ1-1, with a weak D call TRBD1 (5 bases). V was cut by 1 base and J by 3 bases, with 15 bases left in between. The germline V gene has CDR1 SEHNR and CDR2 FQNEAQ (reference sequence). This CDR3 contains 16 residues. The DNA for the CDR3 is TGTGCCAGCAGCTTAGGTCCGATGGGGGGAGACACTGAAGCTTTCTTT. This encodes CASSLGPMGGDTEAFF.

Here the CDR3 DNA reads TGTGCCAGCAGCCAAGCTGGGGGGGGCAACACTGAAGCTTTCTTT. Encoded protein: CASSQAGGGNTEAFF. The chain couples TRBV3-1 (or the pseudogene TRBV3-2) to TRBJ1-1; possibly TRBD1 for D (6 bases). The V gene's germline CDR1 is LGHDT and CDR2 YNNKEL (reference sequence). V gave up 1 base and J gave up 2 bases, with 11 bases separating them. CDR3 length: 15 amino acids.

V usage is TRBV7-8 and J usage is TRBJ2-3; 9 bases line up with TRBD1. This CDR3 is 16 amino acids long. V was pared by 5 bases and J by 0 bases, with 6 bases of the junction left unmatched. The V gene's germline CDR1 is SGHVS and CDR2 FQNEAQ. The CDR3 DNA reads as TGTGCCAGCAGCGCTAGACAGGGGGTTAGCACAGATACGCAGTATTTT. Translation gives CASSARQGVSTDTQYF.

This clone was detected once. The V gene is TRBV6-1, the J gene TRBJ1-1; 8 bases map to TRBD1. Losses at the gene ends were 1 base for V and 11 bases for J; bases not matched to a gene: 9. This CDR3 has 14 residues. Germline CDR1 reads MNHNS; CDR2 reads SASEGT. The CDR3 DNA sequence: TGTGCCAGCAGTGAAGAGGGCTGGACAGGGCCGGCTTTCTTT. Its protein is CASSEEGWTGPAFF.

The rearrangement links TRBV30 to TRBJ1-4, with 9 bases fitting TRBD1. V lost 3 bases, J lost 10 bases, and 9 bases stayed unmatched. The CDR3 extends over 14 amino acids. Germline CDR1 reads GTSNPN; CDR2 reads SVGIG (reference sequence). The CDR3 bases are TGTGCCTGGAGGACCGGGACAGGGAACGGAAAACTGTTTTTT. This encodes CAWRTGTGNGKLFF. Full variable domain (outside the CDR3, taken from reference TRBV30 and TRBJ1-4): SQTIHQWPATLVQPVGSPLSLECTVEGTSNPNLYWYRQAAGRGLQLLFYSVGIGQISSEVPQNLSASRPQDRQFILSSKKLLLSDSGFYLCAWRTGTGNGKLFFGSGTQLSVL.

This clone was detected only once. The genes are TRBV10-3 and TRBJ2-3; 8 bases are shared with TRBD1. The CDR3 runs 15 residues. CDR1 and CDR2 (germline): ENHRY, SYGVKD. V gave up 4 bases and J gave up 1 base; unmatched junction bases: 4. As DNA, the CDR3 is TGTGCCATCAGTGTTACAGGGGGAGGCACAGATACGCAGTATTTT. Translation: CAISVTGGGTDTQYF.

The chain carries TRBV27 and TRBJ2-1; 8 positions agree with TRBD1. The germline V gene has CDR1 MNHEY and CDR2 SMNVEV (reference sequence). J gave up 3 bases and V 3 bases, and 4 bases lay outside the gene matches. This CDR3 is built from 15 residues. CDR3 bases: TGTGCCAGCAGTTTTTGGACAGGGAGCTACAATGAGCAGTTCTTC. The encoded protein is CASSFWTGSYNEQFF.

V usage is TRBV6-2 or TRBV6-3 and J usage is TRBJ2-1, with 9 bases fitting TRBD2. Unmatched junction bases numbered 7, after V lost 1 base and J lost 9 bases. Germline V gene sequence: CDR1 MNHEY, CDR2 SVGEGT. The CDR3 runs to 15 residues. This CDR3 reads CASSYFSRGGGEQFF. The CDR3 DNA reads TGTGCCAGCAGTTACTTCTCGCGGGGGGGCGGTGAGCAGTTCTTC.

The J gene is TRBJ2-5, the V gene TRBV5-1; D call uncertain. Germline V CDR1 and CDR2: SGHRS, YFSETQ. V was cut by 3 bases and J by 5 bases, with 17 bases left in between. This CDR3 has 15 amino acids. The CDR3 region has the DNA TGCGCCAGCAGCTCCATTGGCGGATCTGGGGAGACCCAGTACTTC. Translating gives CASSSIGGSGETQYF.

This rearrangement joins TRBV6-6 to TRBJ2-7; 7 bases are shared with TRBD2. This CDR3 region has 12 residues. Looked up from germline, CDR1 is MNHNY and CDR2 is SVGAGI (reference sequence). CDR3 amino acids: CVAGANSYEQYF. Written as DNA, the CDR3 is TGTGTGGCGGGAGCCAACTCCTACGAGCAGTACTTC.

The chain joins TRBV6-5 to TRBJ2-1; 9 bases line up with TRBD1. Trimming at V came to 5 bases and at J to 7 bases, leaving 6 bases not matched to a gene. The CDR3 runs to 14 residues. The germline gives CDR1 MNHEY, CDR2 SVGAGI. The CDR3 DNA sequence: TGTGCCAGCAGTAGGACAGGGGAGTGGAATGAGCAGTTCTTC. Its protein is CASSRTGEWNEQFF.

This clone was observed a single time. This chain connects TRBV27 to TRBJ1-1, with 8 bases matching TRBD1. Germline CDR1 is MNHEY and CDR2 is SMNVEV (reference sequence). This CDR3 region has 14 residues. J was trimmed by 2 bases and V by 5 bases; bases with no gene match: 4. DNA of the CDR3: TGTGCCAGCAGTCTCGACAGGGGAAACACTGAAGCTTTCTTT. Translation gives CASSLDRGNTEAFF.

This chain connects TRBV30 to TRBJ1-4, with 9 bases aligning to TRBD1. Germline assignment: CDR1 GTSNPN and CDR2 SVGIG (reference sequence). The CDR3 extends over 14 amino acids. V lost 3 bases to trimming and J lost 7 bases; unmatched junction nucleotides: 6. The CDR3 DNA is TGTGCCTGGAGGGGACAGGGATTACGTGAAAAACTGTTTTTT. Translating gives CAWRGQGLREKLFF.

This chain links TRBV9 with TRBJ2-3; D is undetermined. The CDR3 loop spans 14 amino acids. The germline V and J ends were trimmed by 0 bases and 2 bases, with 7 bases remaining between them. Germline CDR1 is SGDLS and CDR2 is YYNGEE. The CDR3 region is CASSVEAPTDTQYF. The CDR3 coding sequence is TGTGCCAGCAGCGTAGAAGCGCCCACAGATACGCAGTATTTT.

CDR3 DNA sequence: TGTGCCAGCAGCTTACAGGGCAATGAGCAGTTCTTC. It translates to CASSLQGNEQFF. The rearrangement joins TRBV7-2 to TRBJ2-1; D perhaps matches TRBD1 (5 bases). The V and J ends lost 2 bases and 6 bases respectively, with 5 bases between them. Germline CDR1 and CDR2: SGHTA and FQGNSA. The CDR3 runs 12 residues.

The chain joins TRBV7-9 to TRBJ1-3; D remains unclear. Trimming left V 5 bases short and J 4 bases short, with 6 bases between. The CDR3 loop spans 12 amino acids. From germline, CDR1 is SEHNR and CDR2 FQNEAQ (reference sequence). The CDR3 sequence: CASSRPGNTIYF. For the CDR3, the DNA is TGTGCCAGCAGCCGTCCGGGAAACACCATATATTTT.

The chain carries TRBV19 and TRBJ2-7, with 13 bases identical to TRBD2. V trimming: 6 bases; J trimming: 4 bases; junction bases outside the gene matches: 6. CDR1 is LNHDA and CDR2 is SQIVND in the germline V gene (reference sequence). The CDR3 contains 15 residues. The CDR3 bases are TGTGCCAGTAGCCTACTAGCGGGAGGGCCTTACGAGCAGTACTTC. Amino acid sequence: CASSLLAGGPYEQYF.

In this sample, this clone turned up once. The chain carries TRBV12-5 and TRBJ2-1, with a possible D match to TRBD1 (6 bases). Trimming stripped 5 bases from V and 2 bases from J, with 19 bases between. Germline CDR1 LGHNT, CDR2 FRNRAP. The CDR3 has 17 residues. CDR3 DNA: TGTGCTAGTGGTCCCGTCGACAGGTTGAGCCCCTACAATGAGCAGTTCTTC. It encodes CASGPVDRLSPYNEQFF. The entire variable domain, with the rest obtained from reference TRBV12-5 and TRBJ2-1, is as follows: DARVTQTPRHKVTEMGQEVTMRCQPILGHNTVFWYRQTMMQGLELLAYFRNRAPLDDSGMPKDRFSAEMPDATLATLKIQPSEPRDSAVYFCASGPVDRLSPYNEQFFGPGTRLTVL.

The chain combines TRBV27 with TRBJ1-5; TRBD1 might be the D (6 bases). The CDR3 runs to 16 residues. CDR1 is MNHEY and CDR2 is SMNVEV in the germline V gene (reference sequence). Trimming took 5 bases from V and 0 from J, leaving 14 bases between them. As DNA, the CDR3 is TGTGCCAGCAGTCCCCGGGGGGGCTATAGCAATCAGCCCCAGCATTTT. Its translation: CASSPRGGYSNQPQHF.